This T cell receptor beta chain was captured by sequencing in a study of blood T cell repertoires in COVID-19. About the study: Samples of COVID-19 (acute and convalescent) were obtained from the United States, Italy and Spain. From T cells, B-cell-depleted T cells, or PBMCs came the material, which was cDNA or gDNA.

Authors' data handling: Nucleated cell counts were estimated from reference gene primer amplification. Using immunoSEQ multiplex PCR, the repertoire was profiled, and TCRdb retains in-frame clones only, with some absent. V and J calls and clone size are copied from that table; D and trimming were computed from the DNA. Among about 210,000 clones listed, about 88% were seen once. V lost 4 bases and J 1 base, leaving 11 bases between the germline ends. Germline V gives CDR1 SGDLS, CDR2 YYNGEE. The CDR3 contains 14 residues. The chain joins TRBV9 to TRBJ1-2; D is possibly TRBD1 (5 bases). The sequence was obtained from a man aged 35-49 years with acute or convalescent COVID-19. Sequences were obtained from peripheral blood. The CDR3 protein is CASSPGGVNYGYTF. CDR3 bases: TGTGCCAGCAGCCCTGGGGGGGTTAACTATGGCTACACCTTC.